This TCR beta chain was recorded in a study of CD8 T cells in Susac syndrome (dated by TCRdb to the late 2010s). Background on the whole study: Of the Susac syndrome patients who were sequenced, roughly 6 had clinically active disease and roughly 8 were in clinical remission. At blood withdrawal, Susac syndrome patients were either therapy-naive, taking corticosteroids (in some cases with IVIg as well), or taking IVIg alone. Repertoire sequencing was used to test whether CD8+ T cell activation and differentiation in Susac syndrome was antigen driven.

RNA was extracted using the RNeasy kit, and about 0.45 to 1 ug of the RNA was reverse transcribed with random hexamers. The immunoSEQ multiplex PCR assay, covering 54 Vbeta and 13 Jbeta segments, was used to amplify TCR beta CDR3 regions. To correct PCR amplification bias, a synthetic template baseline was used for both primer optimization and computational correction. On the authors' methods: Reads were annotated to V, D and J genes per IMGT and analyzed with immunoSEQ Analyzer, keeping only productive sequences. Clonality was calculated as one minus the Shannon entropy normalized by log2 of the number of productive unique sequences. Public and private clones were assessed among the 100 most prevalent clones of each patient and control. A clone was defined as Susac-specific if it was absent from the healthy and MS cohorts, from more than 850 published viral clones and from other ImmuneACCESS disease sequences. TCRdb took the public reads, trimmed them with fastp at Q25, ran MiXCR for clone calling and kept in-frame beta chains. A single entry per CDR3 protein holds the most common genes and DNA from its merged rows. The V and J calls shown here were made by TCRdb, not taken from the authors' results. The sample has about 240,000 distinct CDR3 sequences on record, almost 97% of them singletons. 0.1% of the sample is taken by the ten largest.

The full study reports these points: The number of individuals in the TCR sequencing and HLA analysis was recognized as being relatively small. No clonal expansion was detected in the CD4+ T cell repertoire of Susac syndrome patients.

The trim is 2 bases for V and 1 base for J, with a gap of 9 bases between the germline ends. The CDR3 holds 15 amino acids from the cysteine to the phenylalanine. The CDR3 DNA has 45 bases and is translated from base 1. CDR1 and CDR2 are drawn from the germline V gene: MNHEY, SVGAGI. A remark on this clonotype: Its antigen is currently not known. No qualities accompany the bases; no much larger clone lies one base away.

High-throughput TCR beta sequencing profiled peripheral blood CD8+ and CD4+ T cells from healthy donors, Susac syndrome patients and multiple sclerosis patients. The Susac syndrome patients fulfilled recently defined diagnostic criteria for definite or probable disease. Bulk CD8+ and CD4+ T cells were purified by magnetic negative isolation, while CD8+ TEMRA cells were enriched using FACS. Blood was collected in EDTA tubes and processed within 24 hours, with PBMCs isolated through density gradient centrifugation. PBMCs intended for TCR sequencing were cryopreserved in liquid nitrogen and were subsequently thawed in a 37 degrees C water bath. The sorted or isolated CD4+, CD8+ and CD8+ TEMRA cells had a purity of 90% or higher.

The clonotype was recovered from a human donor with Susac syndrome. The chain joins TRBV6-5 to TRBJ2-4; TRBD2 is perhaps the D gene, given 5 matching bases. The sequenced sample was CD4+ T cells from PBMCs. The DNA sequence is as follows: TGTGCCAGCAGTTACGGGCGGGCGGCCAAAAACATTCAGTACTTC. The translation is CASSYGRAAKNIQYF.